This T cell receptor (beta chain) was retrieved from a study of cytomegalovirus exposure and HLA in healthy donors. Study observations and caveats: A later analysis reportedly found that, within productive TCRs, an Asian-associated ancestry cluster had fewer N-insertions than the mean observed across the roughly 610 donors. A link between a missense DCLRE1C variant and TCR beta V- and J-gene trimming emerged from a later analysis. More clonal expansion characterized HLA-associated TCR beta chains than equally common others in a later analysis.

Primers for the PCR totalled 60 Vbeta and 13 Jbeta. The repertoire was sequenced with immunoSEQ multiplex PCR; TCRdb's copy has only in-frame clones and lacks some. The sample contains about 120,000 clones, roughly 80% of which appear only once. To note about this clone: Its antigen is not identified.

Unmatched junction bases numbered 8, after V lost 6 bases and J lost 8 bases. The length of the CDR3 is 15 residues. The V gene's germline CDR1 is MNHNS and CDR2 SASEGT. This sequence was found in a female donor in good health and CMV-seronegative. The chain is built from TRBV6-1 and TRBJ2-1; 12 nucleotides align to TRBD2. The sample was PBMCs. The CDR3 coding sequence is TGTGCCAGCAGGTCTAGCGGGGGGGCCTGGGATGAGCAGTTCTTC. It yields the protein CASRSSGGAWDEQFF.